Listed below are T cell receptor beta chains from one sample, sequenced in a study of cytotoxic CD8 clonotypes in ibrutinib-treated CLL. Libraries were prepared by immunoSEQ multiplex PCR; TCRdb keeps only in-frame clonotypes and omits some of them. The data hold 110,000 to 150,000 clones, with around 93% observed a single time. The sequencing used PBMCs, collected after 12 months of ibrutinib treatment. The receptors derive from a human donor with chronic lymphocytic leukemia. The CDR3 runs from the conserved cysteine through the conserved F or W. A D gene is named only where the DNA matches it firmly. Clone size is given for some rows only: seen once, a few or many times, or a class if the clone is expanded.

d_call: -
v_call: TRBV5-1
clone_size: -
j_call: TRBJ2-3
cdr3_nt: TGCGCCAGCAGTCCCGTTTCACCCTTAAGCACAGATACGCAGTATTTT
cdr3_aa: CASSPVSPLSTDTQYF

d_call: TRBD2
v_call: TRBV15
clone_size: few
j_call: TRBJ2-2
cdr3_nt: TGTGCCACCAGCAGAGGGGGAAGCGGGAGGGCCAGGGCCGGGGAGCTGTTTTTT
cdr3_aa: CATSRGGSGRARAGELFF

d_call: -
v_call: TRBV6-6
clone_size: -
j_call: TRBJ1-5
cdr3_nt: TGTGCCAGCAGTTACGGTGGACGGTCTAGCAATCAGCCCCAGCATTTT
cdr3_aa: CASSYGGRSSNQPQHF

d_call: TRBD2
v_call: TRBV7-9
clone_size: -
j_call: TRBJ2-7
cdr3_nt: TGTGCCAGCAGCTTAAGTGCGGGAGGGCCCTTCCACGAGCAGTACTTC
cdr3_aa: CASSLSAGGPFHEQYF

d_call: -
v_call: TRBV30
clone_size: -
j_call: TRBJ2-5
cdr3_nt: TGTGCCTGGAATCGGAGTCCCTCTTCGACCCAGTACTTC
cdr3_aa: CAWNRSPSSTQYF

d_call: TRBD2
v_call: TRBV9
clone_size: -
j_call: TRBJ2-7
cdr3_nt: TGTGCCAGCAGCGACCCGACAGGGGGCGAAACTAGCGGGAGGGCCGGGCTGGCCTACGAGCAGTACTTC
cdr3_aa: CASSDPTGGETSGRAGLAYEQYF

d_call: TRBD1
v_call: TRBV6-6
clone_size: -
j_call: TRBJ1-1
cdr3_nt: TGTGCCAGCAGTCGACAAAGAACAGGGGCTGAAGCTTTCTTT
cdr3_aa: CASSRQRTGAEAFF

d_call: -
v_call: TRBV29-1
clone_size: -
j_call: TRBJ2-3
cdr3_nt: TGCAGCGTCTCCGTTAGACAGCGCAACACAGATACGCAGTATTTT
cdr3_aa: CSVSVRQRNTDTQYF

d_call: -
v_call: TRBV28
clone_size: -
j_call: TRBJ2-1
cdr3_nt: TGTGCCAGCAGTTTAGAAAGTTTTGAGCAGTTCTTC
cdr3_aa: CASSLESFEQFF

d_call: -
v_call: TRBV6-1
clone_size: -
j_call: TRBJ1-5
cdr3_nt: TGTGCCAGCAGTGACAGGACCCACTATAGCAATCAGCCCCAGCATTTT
cdr3_aa: CASSDRTHYSNQPQHF

d_call: -
v_call: TRBV9
clone_size: once
j_call: TRBJ1-1
cdr3_nt: TGTGCCAGCAGCATGGCCTGGGGGGAAGTGAACACTGAAGCTTTCTTT
cdr3_aa: CASSMAWGEVNTEAFF

d_call: -
v_call: TRBV29-1
clone_size: -
j_call: TRBJ2-7
cdr3_nt: TGCAGCGTTATGGGGGGGGACACCTACGAGCAGTACTTC
cdr3_aa: CSVMGGDTYEQYF

d_call: TRBD2
v_call: TRBV5-1
clone_size: -
j_call: TRBJ2-7
cdr3_nt: TGCGCCAGCAGCTTGGGACTAGCGGAGAACTACGAGCAGTACTTC
cdr3_aa: CASSLGLAENYEQYF

d_call: -
v_call: TRBV10-2
clone_size: -
j_call: TRBJ2-7
cdr3_nt: TGCGCCAGCAGTGCTACGTATTCTTACGAGCAGTACTTC
cdr3_aa: CASSATYSYEQYF

d_call: TRBD2
v_call: TRBV5-6
clone_size: -
j_call: TRBJ2-5
cdr3_nt: TGTGCCAGCAGCTTGGACGGGACTAGCGGGAGACTAAGAGAGACCCAGTACTTC
cdr3_aa: CASSLDGTSGRLRETQYF

d_call: -
v_call: TRBV18
clone_size: few
j_call: TRBJ2-4
cdr3_nt: TGTGCCAGCTCACCAGGGGCCAAAAACATTCAGTACTTC
cdr3_aa: CASSPGAKNIQYF